The following is a T cell receptor beta chain sequence with its context. As yet, its antigen is unknown. The data were taken from a study of OX40 agonist ivuxolimab in advanced cancers. General study results and limits: Both CD4+ and CD8+ T cell populations in blood had undergone clonal expansion by week 6 at 0.1 to 3.0 mg/kg. Compared with others, partial responders at 0.1-3.0 mg/kg displayed clonal expansion among the lowest. Among T cells, CD8+ cells averaged more expanded clones than CD4+ cells.

Sequenced by immunoSEQ multiplex PCR; TCRdb stores in-frame clones only, minus some. There are some 81,000 clones in the sample; approximately 86% occur only once, and less than 2% lies in the top ten. The germline CDR1 and CDR2 sequences are SGHDT and YYEEEE. V lost 4 bases, J lost 4 bases, and 11 bases stayed unmatched. The CDR3 loop spans 18 amino acids. This material consisted of CD4+ or CD8+ T cells sorted from blood, taken in a trial of the OX40 agonist ivuxolimab. The chain employs TRBV5-6 and TRBJ2-6, with TRBD1 matching over 10 bases. This sequence originates from an adult with an advanced solid tumor such as melanoma, head and neck, liver or kidney cancer. Written as DNA, the CDR3 is TGTGCCAGCAGCACACCCCCGGGACAGGGGCCCGGGGCCAACGTCCTGACTTTC. Translated: CASSTPPGQGPGANVLTF.